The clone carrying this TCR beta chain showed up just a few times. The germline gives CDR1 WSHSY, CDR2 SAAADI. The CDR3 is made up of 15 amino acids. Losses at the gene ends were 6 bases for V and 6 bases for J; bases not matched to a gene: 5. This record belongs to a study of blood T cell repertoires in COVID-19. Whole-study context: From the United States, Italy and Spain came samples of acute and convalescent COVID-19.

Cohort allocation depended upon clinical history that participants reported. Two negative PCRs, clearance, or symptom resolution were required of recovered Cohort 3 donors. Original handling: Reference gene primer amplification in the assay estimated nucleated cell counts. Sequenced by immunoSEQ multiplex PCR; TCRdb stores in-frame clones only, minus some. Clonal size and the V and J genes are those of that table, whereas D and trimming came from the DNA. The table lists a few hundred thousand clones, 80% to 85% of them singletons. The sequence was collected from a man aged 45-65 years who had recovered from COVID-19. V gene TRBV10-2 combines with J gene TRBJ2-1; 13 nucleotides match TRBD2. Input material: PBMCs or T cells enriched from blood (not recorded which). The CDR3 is CASSPRTSGSNEQFF. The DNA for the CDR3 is TGCGCCAGCAGCCCCAGGACTAGCGGGAGCAATGAGCAGTTCTTC.